One sample yielded the 7 T cell receptor beta chains listed below, sequenced in a study of shared clonotypes between healthy human individuals. The data were produced by immunoSEQ multiplex PCR, yet TCRdb's version contains in-frame clones alone and is incomplete. The sample lists around 700,000 clones, approximately 75% occurring once. Sequenced sample: memory CD4+ T cells sorted from blood. The subset: CD45RA-negative fraction. The receptors shown here come from a woman in her twenties or thirties in good health.

This clone was found once. The chain recombines TRBV28 with TRBJ2-6; D gene uncertain. Per the germline V gene, CDR1 is MDHEN and CDR2 is SYDVKM. Trimming removed 6 bases at V and 0 bases at J, with 9 bases between. This CDR3 has 15 residues. CDR3 region: CASRDPSSGANVLTF. CDR3 nucleotide sequence: TGTGCCAGCAGAGATCCGAGCTCTGGGGCCAACGTCCTGACTTTC.

In this sample, this clone turned up a few times. CDR3 DNA sequence: TGTGCCAGCAGTCCCGGCGGGAGAGAAAATGAGCAGTTCTTC. Translating gives CASSPGGRENEQFF. This sequence joins TRBV28 and TRBJ2-1; 7 bases line up with TRBD2. With V trimmed by 5 bases and J by 7 bases, 8 bases remained unmatched. CDR3 length: 14 residues. Germline V gives CDR1 MDHEN, CDR2 SYDVKM.

V gene TRBV10-1 combines with J gene TRBJ2-1; 10 nucleotides align to TRBD2. Germline trimming cut 4 bases from V and 6 bases from J; bases unmatched to any gene: 9. The CDR3 has 16 residues. CDR1 and CDR2 (germline): WNHNN, SYGVQD (reference sequence). The chain's CDR3 is CASSAELAGRGNEQFF. The CDR3 nucleotides are TGCGCCAGCAGTGCAGAACTAGCGGGAAGAGGCAATGAGCAGTTCTTC.

V and J are TRBV28 and TRBJ2-6; D could derive from TRBD1 or TRBD2 (5 bases each). Germline CDR1 and CDR2: MDHEN and SYDVKM. This CDR3 has 16 residues. V lost 5 bases and J lost 4, with 15 bases in between. The CDR3 DNA sequence: TGTGCCAGCAGTAATTCTGGGGGATCGGGGGCCAACGTCCTGACTTTC. Translating gives CASSNSGGSGANVLTF.

The chain is built from TRBV2 and TRBJ1-1; D gene unclear. The V end was cut by 7 bases, the J end by 2 bases, with 17 bases between. The CDR3 covers 15 residues. Germline CDR1 SNHLY, CDR2 FYNNEI. The CDR3 region has the DNA TGTGCCAGCAAGAAGAGACCCAACATTAACACTGAAGCTTTCTTT. Amino acids: CASKKRPNINTEAFF.

This clone appeared a few times. This sequence joins TRBV25-1 and TRBJ1-2; D possibly corresponds to TRBD1 (5 bases). The CDR3 runs to 12 residues. Per germline, CDR1 MGHDK and CDR2 SYGVNS. The V gene lost 10 bases and the J gene lost 3 bases, with 12 bases spanning the gap. CDR3 bases: TGTGCCACAACATCGACAGACTATGGCTACACCTTC. Residues: CATTSTDYGYTF.

This chain joins TRBV5-1 and TRBJ1-1; D call uncertain. V was shortened by 4 bases and J by 8 bases, with 9 bases between the two germline ends. This CDR3 has 11 residues. Per germline, CDR1 SGHRS and CDR2 YFSETQ. The DNA of the CDR3 is TGCGCCAGCAGCCATGCCGACGAAGCTTTCTTT. Translation gives CASSHADEAFF.